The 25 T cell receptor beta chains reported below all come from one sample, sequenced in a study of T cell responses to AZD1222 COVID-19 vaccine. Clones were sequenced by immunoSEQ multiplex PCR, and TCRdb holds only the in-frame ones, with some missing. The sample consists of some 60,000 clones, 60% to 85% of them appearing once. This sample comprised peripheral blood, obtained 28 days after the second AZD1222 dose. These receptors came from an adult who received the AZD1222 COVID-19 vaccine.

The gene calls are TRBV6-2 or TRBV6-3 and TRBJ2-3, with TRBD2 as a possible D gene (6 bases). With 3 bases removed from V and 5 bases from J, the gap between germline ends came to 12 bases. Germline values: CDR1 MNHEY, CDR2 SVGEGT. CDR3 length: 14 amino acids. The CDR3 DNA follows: TGTGCCAGCAGTTATTCCCTGGGGGGAGATACGCAGTATTTT. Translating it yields CASSYSLGGDTQYF.

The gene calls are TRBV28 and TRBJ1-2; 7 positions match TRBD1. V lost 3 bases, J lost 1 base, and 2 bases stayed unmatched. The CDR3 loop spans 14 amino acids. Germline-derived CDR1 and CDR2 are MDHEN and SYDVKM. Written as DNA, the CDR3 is TGTGCCAGCAGTTTCCGACAGGGTAACTATGGCTACACCTTC. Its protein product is CASSFRQGNYGYTF.

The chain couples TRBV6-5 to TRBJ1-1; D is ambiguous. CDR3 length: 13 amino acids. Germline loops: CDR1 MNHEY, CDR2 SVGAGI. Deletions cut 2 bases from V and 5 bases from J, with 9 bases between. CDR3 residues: CASSYGRRTEAFF. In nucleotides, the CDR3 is TGTGCCAGCAGTTACGGCAGGCGGACTGAAGCTTTCTTT.

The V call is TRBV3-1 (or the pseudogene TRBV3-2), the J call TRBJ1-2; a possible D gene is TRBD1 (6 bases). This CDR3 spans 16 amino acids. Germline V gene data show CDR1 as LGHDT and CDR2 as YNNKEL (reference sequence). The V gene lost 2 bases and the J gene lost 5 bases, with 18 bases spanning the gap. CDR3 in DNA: TGTGCCAGCAGCCAATTCCGGCGGGGGGCGGCATATGGCTACACCTTC. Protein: CASSQFRRGAAYGYTF.

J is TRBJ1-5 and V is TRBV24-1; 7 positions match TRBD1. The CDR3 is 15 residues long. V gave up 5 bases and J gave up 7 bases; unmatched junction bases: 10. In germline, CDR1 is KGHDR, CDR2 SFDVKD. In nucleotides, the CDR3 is TGTGCCACCAGTGGTCGACAGGGAAGTTTGCAGCCCCAGCATTTT. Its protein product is CATSGRQGSLQPQHF.

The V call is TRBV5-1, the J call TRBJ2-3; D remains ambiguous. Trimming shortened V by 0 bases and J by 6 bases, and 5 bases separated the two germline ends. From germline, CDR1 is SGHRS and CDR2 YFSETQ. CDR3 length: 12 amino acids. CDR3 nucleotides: TGCGCCAGCAGCTTGGGATGGGATACGCAGTATTTT. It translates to CASSLGWDTQYF.

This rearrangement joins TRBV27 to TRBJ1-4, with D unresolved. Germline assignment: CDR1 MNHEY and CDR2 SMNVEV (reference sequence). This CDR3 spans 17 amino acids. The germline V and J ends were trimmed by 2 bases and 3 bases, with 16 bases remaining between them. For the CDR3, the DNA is TGTGCCAGCAGTTTAGTCTTCCCCCGGACCTCTAATGAAAAACTGTTTTTT. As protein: CASSLVFPRTSNEKLFF.

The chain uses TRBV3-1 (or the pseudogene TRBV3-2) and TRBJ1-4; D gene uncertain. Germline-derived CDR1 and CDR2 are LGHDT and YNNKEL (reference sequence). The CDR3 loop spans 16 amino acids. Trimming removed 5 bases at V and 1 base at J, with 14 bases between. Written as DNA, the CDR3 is TGTGCCAGCAGCGCGCGACCACCTGGAACTAATGAAAAACTGTTTTTT. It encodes CASSARPPGTNEKLFF.

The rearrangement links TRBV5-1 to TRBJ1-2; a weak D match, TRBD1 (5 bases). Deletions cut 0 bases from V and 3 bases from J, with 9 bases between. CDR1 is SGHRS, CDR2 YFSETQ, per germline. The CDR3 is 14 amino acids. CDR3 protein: CASSLAPGDYGYTF. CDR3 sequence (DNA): TGCGCCAGCAGCTTGGCCCCGGGGGACTATGGCTACACCTTC.

CDR3 sequence reads: CASSRSGLRGETQYF. The CDR3 region has the DNA TGTGCCAGCAGCCGCAGCGGACTTAGGGGAGAGACCCAGTACTTC. The rearrangement uses TRBV14 and TRBJ2-5, with D perhaps given as TRBD1 or TRBD2 (5 bases each). Germline CDR1 and CDR2: SGHDN and FVKESK. Trimming removed 4 bases at V and 4 bases at J, with 16 bases between. The CDR3 loop spans 15 amino acids.

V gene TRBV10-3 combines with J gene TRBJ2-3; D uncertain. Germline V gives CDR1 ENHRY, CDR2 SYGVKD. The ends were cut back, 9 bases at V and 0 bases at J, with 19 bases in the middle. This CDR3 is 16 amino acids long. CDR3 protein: CAINTGSAFSTDTQYF. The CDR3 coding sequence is TGTGCCATTAATACCGGGTCCGCATTTAGCACAGATACGCAGTATTTT.

The CDR3 reads CASSSRGGADTQYF. CDR3 coding DNA: TGTGCCAGCAGCTCGCGGGGGGGGGCAGATACGCAGTATTTT. The rearrangement uses TRBV5-4 and TRBJ2-3; TRBD2 matches at 9 bases. J was trimmed by 4 bases and V by 3 bases; bases with no gene match: 3. The germline CDR1 and CDR2 sequences are SGHNT and YYREEE (reference sequence). The CDR3 extends over 14 amino acids. The full variable domain, rest sourced from reference TRBV5-4 and TRBJ2-3, is ETGVTQSPTHLIKTRGQQVTLRCSSQSGHNTVSWYQQALGQGPQFIFQYYREEENGRGNFPPRFSGLQFPNYSSELNVNALELDDSALYLCASSSRGGADTQYFGPGTRLTVL.

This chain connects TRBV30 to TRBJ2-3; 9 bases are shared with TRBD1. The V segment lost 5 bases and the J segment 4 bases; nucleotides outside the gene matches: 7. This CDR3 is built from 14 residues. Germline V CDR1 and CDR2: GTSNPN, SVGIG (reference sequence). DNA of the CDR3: TGTGCCTGGGACAGGGGGATGGGAGCAGATACGCAGTATTTT. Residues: CAWDRGMGADTQYF.

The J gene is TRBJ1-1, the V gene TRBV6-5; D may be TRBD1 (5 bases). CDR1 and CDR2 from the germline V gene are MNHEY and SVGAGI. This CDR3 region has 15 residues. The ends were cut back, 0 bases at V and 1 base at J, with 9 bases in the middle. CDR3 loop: CASSYSYGTNTEAFF. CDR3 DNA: TGTGCCAGCAGTTACTCGTACGGGACGAACACTGAAGCTTTCTTT.

The CDR3 DNA follows: TGTGCCAGCAGCTTTGACACCTACAACTATGGCTACACCTTC. It encodes CASSFDTYNYGYTF. The chain recombines TRBV5-6 with TRBJ1-2; D not certain. This CDR3 spans 14 amino acids. Germline assignment: CDR1 SGHDT and CDR2 YYEEEE. V lost 2 bases and J lost 2, with 10 bases in between.

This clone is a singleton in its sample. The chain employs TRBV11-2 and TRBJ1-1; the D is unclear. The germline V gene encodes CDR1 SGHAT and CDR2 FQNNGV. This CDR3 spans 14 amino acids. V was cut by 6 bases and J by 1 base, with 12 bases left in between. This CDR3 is CASRPLAANTEAFF. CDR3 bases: TGTGCCAGCAGGCCCCTGGCCGCGAACACTGAAGCTTTCTTT.

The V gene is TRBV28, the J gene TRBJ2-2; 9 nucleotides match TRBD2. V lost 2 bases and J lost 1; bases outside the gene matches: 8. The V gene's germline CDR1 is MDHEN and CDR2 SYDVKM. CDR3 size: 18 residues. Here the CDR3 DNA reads TGTGCCAGCAGTTTACGTCTAGCGGGGAGTGTGAACACCGGGGAGCTGTTTTTT. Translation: CASSLRLAGSVNTGELFF.

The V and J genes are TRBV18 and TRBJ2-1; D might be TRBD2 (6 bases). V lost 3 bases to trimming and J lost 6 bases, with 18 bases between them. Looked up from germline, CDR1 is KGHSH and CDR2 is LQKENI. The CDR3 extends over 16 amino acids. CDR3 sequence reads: CASSPAGNIRINEQFF. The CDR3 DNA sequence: TGTGCCAGCTCACCCGCGGGGAATATTCGGATCAATGAGCAGTTCTTC. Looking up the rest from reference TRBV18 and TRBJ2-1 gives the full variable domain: NAGVMQNPRHLVRRRGQEARLRCSPMKGHSHVYWYRQLPEEGLKFMVYLQKENIIDESGMPKERFSAEFPKEGPSILRIQQVVRGDSAAYFCASSPAGNIRINEQFFGPGTRLTVL.

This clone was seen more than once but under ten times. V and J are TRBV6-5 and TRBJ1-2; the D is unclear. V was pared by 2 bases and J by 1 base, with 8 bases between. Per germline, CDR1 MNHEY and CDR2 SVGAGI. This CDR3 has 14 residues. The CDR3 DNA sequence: TGTGCCAGCAGTTACGGGCAGGTTAACTATGGCTACACCTTC. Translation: CASSYGQVNYGYTF.

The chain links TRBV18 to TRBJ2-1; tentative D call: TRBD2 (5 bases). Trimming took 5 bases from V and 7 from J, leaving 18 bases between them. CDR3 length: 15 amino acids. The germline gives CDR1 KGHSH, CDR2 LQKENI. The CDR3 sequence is CASSYQSRDPNEQFF. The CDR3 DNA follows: TGTGCCAGCTCATACCAAAGCCGGGATCCAAATGAGCAGTTCTTC.

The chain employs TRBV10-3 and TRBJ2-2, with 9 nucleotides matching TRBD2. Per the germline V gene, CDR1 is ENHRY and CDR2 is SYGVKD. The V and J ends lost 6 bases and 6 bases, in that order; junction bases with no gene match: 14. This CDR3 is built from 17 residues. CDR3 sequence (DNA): TGTGCCATCAGACCATCTAGCGGGGTCAGGGGGGCCGGGGAGCTGTTTTTT. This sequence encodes CAIRPSSGVRGAGELFF.

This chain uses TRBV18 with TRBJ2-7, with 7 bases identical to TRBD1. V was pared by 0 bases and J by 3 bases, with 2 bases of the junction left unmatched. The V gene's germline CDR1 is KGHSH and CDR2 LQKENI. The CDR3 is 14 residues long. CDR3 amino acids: CASSPPRTGYEQYF. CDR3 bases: TGTGCCAGCTCACCACCAAGGACAGGCTACGAGCAGTACTTC.

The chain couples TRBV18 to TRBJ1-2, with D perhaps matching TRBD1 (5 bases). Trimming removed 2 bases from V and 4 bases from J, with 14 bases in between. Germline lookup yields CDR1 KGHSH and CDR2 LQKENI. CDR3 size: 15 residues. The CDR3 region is CASSPSGGTIYGYTF. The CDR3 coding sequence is TGTGCCAGCTCACCATCGGGGGGAACCATCTATGGCTACACCTTC.

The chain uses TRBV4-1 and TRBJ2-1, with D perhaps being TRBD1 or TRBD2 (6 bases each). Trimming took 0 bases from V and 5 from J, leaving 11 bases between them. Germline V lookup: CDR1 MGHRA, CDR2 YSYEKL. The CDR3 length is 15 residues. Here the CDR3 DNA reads TGCGCCAGCAGCCAAGAGGGGGCGGGACACAATGAGCAGTTCTTC. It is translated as CASSQEGAGHNEQFF.

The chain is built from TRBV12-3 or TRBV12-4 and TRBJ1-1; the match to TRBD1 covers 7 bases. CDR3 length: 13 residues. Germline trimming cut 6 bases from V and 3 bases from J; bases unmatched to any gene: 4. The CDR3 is CASSRGQDTEAFF. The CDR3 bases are TGTGCCAGCAGCCGTGGACAGGACACTGAAGCTTTCTTT.